These 22 T cell receptor beta chains came from one sample sequenced in a study of blood T cell repertoires in COVID-19. Clones were sequenced by immunoSEQ multiplex PCR, and TCRdb holds only the in-frame ones, with some missing. This table holds 150,000 or so clones, approximately 84% found once. The sample taken for sequencing was peripheral blood. Receptors originate from a man aged 35 to 55 who had recovered from COVID-19.

The chain employs TRBV28 and TRBJ2-5, with D perhaps TRBD2 (6 bases). Germline V gene data show CDR1 as MDHEN and CDR2 as SYDVKM. V was trimmed by 6 bases and J by 5 bases, leaving 10 bases between them. This CDR3 region has 12 residues. CDR3 nucleotide sequence: TGTGCCAGCAGCCCAGGGAGGGAGACCCAGTACTTC. The encoded protein is CASSPGRETQYF.

V and J are TRBV15 and TRBJ2-7, with 8 bases identical to TRBD1. Germline-derived CDR1 and CDR2 are LNHNV and YYDKDF (reference sequence). This CDR3 has 15 residues. With V trimmed by 3 bases and J by 3 bases, 7 bases remained unmatched. The CDR3 bases are TGTGCCACCAGCAGTGGACAGGGAACCCTCTACGAGCAGTACTTC. It translates to CATSSGQGTLYEQYF.

The chain joins TRBV5-5 to TRBJ2-7, with no clear D. Trimming took off 0 bases at V and 3 bases at J, with 4 bases between the two ends. The CDR3 is 12 amino acids. CDR1 SGHKS and CDR2 YYEKEE come from the germline V gene (reference sequence). The CDR3 DNA reads TGTGCCAGCAGCTTGGACTTCTACGAGCAGTACTTC. Residues: CASSLDFYEQYF. Full variable domain (missing parts from reference TRBV5-5 and TRBJ2-7): DAGVTQSPTHLIKTRGQQVTLRCSPISGHKSVSWYQQVLGQGPQFIFQYYEKEERGRGNFPDRFSARQFPNYSSELNVNALLLGDSALYLCASSLDFYEQYFGPGTRLTVT.

The rearrangement joins TRBV29-1 to TRBJ2-7; 8 nucleotides align to TRBD2. Germline V CDR1 and CDR2: SQVTM, ANQGSEA. This CDR3 contains 12 residues. J was trimmed by 6 bases and V by 4 bases; bases with no gene match: 5. Here the CDR3 DNA reads TGCAGCGTTGTAGCGGGACCCTCCGAGCAGTACTTC. It specifies CSVVAGPSEQYF.

The gene calls are TRBV9 and TRBJ2-5; TRBD2 is a possible D gene (6 bases). Germline CDR1 is SGDLS and CDR2 is YYNGEE. The CDR3 spans 14 residues. V was clipped by 3 bases and J by 2 bases, with 11 bases between them. CDR3 sequence (DNA): TGTGCCAGCAGCGGAACTAGCTGGCAAGAGACCCAGTACTTC. Protein: CASSGTSWQETQYF. The entire variable domain, with the rest obtained from reference TRBV9 and TRBJ2-5, is as follows: DSGVTQTPKHLITATGQRVTLRCSPRSGDLSVYWYQQSLDQGLQFLIQYYNGEERAKGNILERFSAQQFPDLHSELNLSSLELGDSALYFCASSGTSWQETQYFGPGTRLLVL.

This clone was counted a single time. V gene TRBV30 combines with J gene TRBJ1-1, with 7 bases aligning to TRBD1. The trim removed 1 base at V and 1 base at J, leaving 15 bases unmatched. This CDR3 is built from 18 residues. CDR1 is GTSNPN and CDR2 is SVGIG in the germline V gene (reference sequence). Here the CDR3 DNA reads TGTGCCTGGAGTGGAGGTCTCCGGGACAGAAAGTGGAACACTGAAGCTTTCTTT. As protein: CAWSGGLRDRKWNTEAFF. Combining the CDR3 with reference TRBV30 and TRBJ1-1 gives the whole variable domain SQTIHQWPATLVQPVGSPLSLECTVEGTSNPNLYWYRQAAGRGLQLLFYSVGIGQISSEVPQNLSASRPQDRQFILSSKKLLLSDSGFYLCAWSGGLRDRKWNTEAFFGQGTRLTVV.

The chain combines TRBV6-6 with TRBJ2-1; 9 nucleotides match TRBD1. Germline V lookup: CDR1 MNHNY, CDR2 SVGAGI (reference sequence). V lost 4 bases to trimming and J lost 4 bases; unmatched junction nucleotides: 5. The CDR3 length is 15 residues. CDR3 amino acids: CASSSPGQGYNEQFF. In DNA, the CDR3 is TGTGCCAGCAGTTCCCCGGGACAGGGATACAATGAGCAGTTCTTC.

This rearrangement joins TRBV20-1 to TRBJ2-6, with a tentative D call TRBD2 (5 bases). The germline V gene encodes CDR1 DFQATT and CDR2 SNEGSKA (reference sequence). Trimming removed 3 bases at V and 2 bases at J, with 11 bases between. The CDR3 totals 15 residues. CDR3 DNA: TGCAGTGCTAGTGGACCCGGGACTGGGGCCAACGTCCTGACTTTC. This codes for CSASGPGTGANVLTF.

J is TRBJ2-7 and V is TRBV7-8; 9 positions agree with TRBD1. The CDR3 loop spans 14 amino acids. CDR1 SGHVS and CDR2 FQNEAQ come from the germline V gene. Unmatched junction bases numbered 8, after V lost 6 bases and J lost 5 bases. The CDR3 here is CASSTGTGFDEQYF. The CDR3 nucleotides are TGTGCCAGCAGTACCGGGACAGGGTTCGACGAGCAGTACTTC. Full variable domain (missing parts from reference TRBV7-8 and TRBJ2-7): GAGVSQSPRYKVAKRGQDVALRCDPISGHVSLFWYQQALGQGPEFLTYFQNEAQLDKSGLPSDRFFAERPEGSVSTLKIQRTQQEDSAVYLCASSTGTGFDEQYFGPGTRLTVT.

The gene calls are TRBV6-6 and TRBJ1-6; tentative D call: TRBD1 (5 bases). Trimming left V 4 bases short and J 7 bases short, with 8 bases between. The CDR3 consists of 13 residues. The germline gives CDR1 MNHNY, CDR2 SVGAGI (reference sequence). The CDR3 DNA reads TGTGCCAGCAGTTCAGGGTGGAATTCACCCCTCCACTTT. Translated, it gives CASSSGWNSPLHF.

The rearrangement links TRBV11-2 to TRBJ2-2; tentative D call: TRBD1 (5 bases). CDR3 length equals 18 residues. Trimming took 0 bases from V and 0 from J, leaving 14 bases between them. Germline V gives CDR1 SGHAT, CDR2 FQNNGV. The CDR3 DNA is TGTGCCAGCAGCTTAGATCCAGGGTCAATTTCGAACACCGGGGAGCTGTTTTTT. Amino acid sequence: CASSLDPGSISNTGELFF.

This clone was seen a handful of times. CDR3 protein: CASSLLADEKLFF. The CDR3, as DNA: TGTGCCAGCAGCTTACTTGCGGATGAAAAACTGTTTTTT. This rearrangement joins TRBV7-9 to TRBJ1-4; D remains unclear. CDR3 length equals 13 residues. CDR1 and CDR2 (germline): SEHNR, FQNEAQ (reference sequence). Between the trimmed V and J ends, which lost 2 bases and 6 bases, there was a span of 7 bases.

The genes are TRBV3-1 (or the pseudogene TRBV3-2) and TRBJ2-2; 10 nucleotides match TRBD1. Germline V gene sequence: CDR1 LGHDT, CDR2 YNNKEL (reference sequence). J lost 6 bases, V lost 1 base, and 8 bases had no gene match. The CDR3 totals 17 residues. CDR3 residues: CASSQGPGQGMSGELFF. The CDR3, as DNA: TGTGCCAGCAGCCAAGGTCCGGGACAGGGGATGTCCGGGGAGCTGTTTTTT.

This CDR3 reads CASRATGGSNQPQHF. In DNA, the CDR3 is TGTGCCAGCAGAGCGACAGGGGGAAGCAATCAGCCCCAGCATTTT. The chain links TRBV6-6 to TRBJ1-5, with 9 bases that match TRBD1. Trimming cost V 6 bases and J 1 base; bases outside gene matches: 4. CDR1 and CDR2 from the germline V gene are MNHNY and SVGAGI (reference sequence). This CDR3 has 15 amino acids.

The CDR3 coding sequence is TGTGCCAGCAGCCTCCCTCGAGCGGGGAGCACAGATACGCAGTATTTT. Translating it yields CASSLPRAGSTDTQYF. The chain carries TRBV7-9 and TRBJ2-3, with 7 nucleotides matching TRBD2. The CDR3 totals 16 residues. Germline CDR1 and CDR2: SEHNR and FQNEAQ (reference sequence). V shed 5 bases and J 0 bases; nucleotides not matched to a gene: 8.

The chain combines TRBV27 with TRBJ1-6, with 7 nucleotides matching TRBD1. Trimming cost V 6 bases and J 5 bases; bases outside gene matches: 4. There are 14 residues in the CDR3. Per germline, CDR1 MNHEY and CDR2 SMNVEV (reference sequence). The CDR3 here is CASRSGTDNSPLHF. In nucleotides, the CDR3 is TGTGCCAGCAGGTCAGGGACAGATAATTCACCCCTCCACTTT.

The chain employs TRBV12-3 or TRBV12-4 and TRBJ2-5; D remains ambiguous. V was shortened by 6 bases and J by 5 bases, with 10 bases between the two germline ends. The CDR3 loop spans 12 amino acids. The DNA for the CDR3 is TGTGCCAGCAGGGAAAGAGGTGAGACCCAGTACTTC. It translates to CASRERGETQYF.

The DNA for the CDR3 is TGTGCCAGCAGCCAAGCCAAATACAATGAGCAGTTCTTC. It codes for CASSQAKYNEQFF. The chain combines TRBV11-2 with TRBJ2-1; D gene uncertain. Trimming shortened V by 5 bases and J by 4 bases, and 9 bases separated the two germline ends. The CDR3 is 13 residues long. Per germline, CDR1 SGHAT and CDR2 FQNNGV.

V is TRBV5-4 and J is TRBJ2-7; D perhaps matches TRBD1 (6 bases). Germline assignment: CDR1 SGHNT and CDR2 YYREEE (reference sequence). V was pared by 4 bases and J by 5 bases, with 16 bases between. The CDR3 extends over 14 amino acids. The CDR3 sequence: CASSPTGFGDEQYF. In nucleotides, the CDR3 is TGTGCCAGCAGCCCAACAGGGTTCGGGGACGAGCAGTACTTC.

This clone was seen only once. This chain joins TRBV25-1 and TRBJ1-2; 11 bases match TRBD1. The CDR3 sequence is 13 residues long. Germline V gives CDR1 MGHDK, CDR2 SYGVNS. Germline trimming cut 6 bases from V and 4 bases from J; bases unmatched to any gene: 1. Here the CDR3 reads CASRGTGGYGYTF. The CDR3, as DNA: TGTGCCAGCAGAGGGACAGGGGGCTATGGCTACACCTTC.

V is TRBV18 and J is TRBJ1-1; possible D gene TRBD1, 5 bases. Trimming took 4 bases from V and 1 from J, leaving 10 bases between them. CDR1 is KGHSH, CDR2 LQKENI, per germline. The CDR3 loop spans 14 amino acids. The CDR3 DNA reads TGTGCCAGCTCACTACGACAGTCGAACACTGAAGCTTTCTTT. Translation gives CASSLRQSNTEAFF.

There are a few counts of this clone. The rearrangement joins TRBV6-5 to TRBJ1-1; the D is unclear. The CDR3 is 13 residues long. The V end lost 2 bases, the J end lost 5 bases, and 9 bases lay between the germline ends. In germline, CDR1 is MNHEY, CDR2 SVGAGI. The CDR3: CASSYHSGTEAFF. CDR3 bases: TGTGCCAGCAGTTACCACTCCGGTACTGAAGCTTTCTTT.